The 6 T cell receptor beta chains presented below share a single source sample, sequenced in a study of blood T cell repertoires in COVID-19. Only in-frame clones appear in the TCRdb table, and some are missing; sequencing was by immunoSEQ multiplex PCR. The sample includes a few hundred thousand clones, 88% seen only once; the top ten take roughly 1.2%. Sequenced material: PBMCs or T cells enriched from blood (not recorded which). The receptors here all came from a woman aged 18-29 years who had recovered from COVID-19.

The rearrangement links TRBV4-2 to TRBJ2-3; 8 nucleotides agree with TRBD2. The V segment lost 1 base and the J segment 2 bases; nucleotides outside the gene matches: 5. The CDR3 sequence is 16 residues long. Germline loops: CDR1 LGHNA, CDR2 YNFKEQ. The CDR3 bases are TGTGCCAGCAGCCAAGTATCGGGGGGGCCCACAGATACGCAGTATTTT. Translation gives CASSQVSGGPTDTQYF.

This chain joins TRBV30 and TRBJ2-7; TRBD1 might be the D (6 bases). The CDR3 has 15 amino acids. Trimming removed 2 bases from V and 2 bases from J, with 16 bases in between. Germline-derived CDR1 and CDR2 are GTSNPN and SVGIG (reference sequence). CDR3 residues: CAWSPTTGFAYEQYF. The DNA for the CDR3 is TGTGCCTGGAGTCCTACGACAGGCTTCGCCTACGAGCAGTACTTC.

This clone was seen only a few times. This may arise from a read error, as a much more abundant clone is one base away. The V call is TRBV6-4, the J call TRBJ2-1; 13 positions match TRBD2. Trimming took 2 bases from V and 6 from J; bases not matched to a gene: 1. The CDR3 loop spans 15 amino acids. Germline loops: CDR1 MRHNA, CDR2 SNTAGT. The CDR3 DNA follows: TGTGCCAGCAGTGACACTAGCGGGGGGGCCAATGAGCAGTTCTTC. It is translated as CASSDTSGGANEQFF.

This chain uses TRBV5-1 with TRBJ1-1, with 7 bases that match TRBD1. The CDR3 covers 16 residues. Losses at the gene ends were 4 bases for V and 1 base for J; bases not matched to a gene: 10. Germline CDR1 reads SGHRS; CDR2 reads YFSETQ. CDR3 region: CASSLTGVGANTEAFF. DNA for the CDR3: TGCGCCAGCAGCCTTACAGGGGTGGGAGCGAACACTGAAGCTTTCTTT.

The chain carries TRBV11-2 and TRBJ2-7; D perhaps matches TRBD1 (6 bases). Deletions cut 2 bases from V and 2 bases from J, with 10 bases between. The CDR3 covers 14 residues. Germline V gives CDR1 SGHAT, CDR2 FQNNGV. DNA for the CDR3: TGTGCCAGCAGCTTAACAGGGAATGCCTACGAGCAGTACTTC. Translated: CASSLTGNAYEQYF.

This chain joins TRBV5-5 and TRBJ1-2; 7 bases map to TRBD1. V shed 3 bases, J shed 2 bases, and the junction held 7 bases outside the gene matches. The CDR3 is 15 residues long. Germline CDR1 is SGHKS and CDR2 is YYEKEE (reference sequence). In DNA, the CDR3 is TGTGCCAGCAGCTCAAACAGGGGATTGAACTATGGCTACACCTTC. This gives the protein CASSSNRGLNYGYTF.